The clone carrying this TCR beta chain was counted ten times or more. Its cognate antigen is unknown. For TCRbeta, the library was prepared with unique molecular identifiers. Each CDR3 protein gets one entry after TCRdb re-called the PCR reads with MiXCR. The repertoire has 300,000 to 400,000 distinct CDR3 sequences, about 16% of them found once; the top ten carry about 41%. Trimming cost V 3 bases and J 3 bases, with 16 bases left between them. This CDR3 region has 15 residues. CDR1 and CDR2 from the germline V gene are SGHDT and YYEEEE. The sample belongs to a study of T-cell reconstitution after alpha-beta-depleted transplantation in children. Study-level results: Some patients owed their high day-60 TCRbeta diversity to surviving recipient T cells and thymic progenitors. About two months after transplant, alpha-beta T cells reportedly came from several hundred expanded graft clones.

This clonotype was sampled from a male patient between 2 and 10 years old who had a stem cell transplant for acute lymphoblastic leukemia, so the T cells may come from the graft donor. The sample was PBMCs, mostly from graft donor cells, taken 360 days after TCRalphabeta/CD19-depleted stem cell transplant. The chain employs TRBV5-6 and TRBJ2-7; D possibly corresponds to TRBD2 (6 bases). CDR3 DNA: TGTGCCAGCAGCTCTCTCTGGACTACCGACTACGAGCAGTACTTC. This codes for CASSSLWTTDYEQYF. The complete variable domain, with remaining parts taken from reference TRBV5-6 and TRBJ2-7, reads DAGVTQSPTHLIKTRGQQVTLRCSPKSGHDTVSWYQQALGQGPQFIFQYYEEEERQRGNFPDRFSGHQFPNYSSELNVNALLLGDSALYLCASSSLWTTDYEQYFGPGTRLTVT.